The sequence of this TCR beta chain was determined in a study of T-cell memory formation after mild COVID-19. General study points: CD4+ contracting clones were mainly CM and EM; CD8+ ones, EMRA.

Of note for this clonotype: Its antigen is unknown.

This CDR3 has 18 residues. V was clipped by 1 base and J by 1 base; unmatched bases: 7. In germline, CDR1 is LGHNA, CDR2 YSLEER. MiXCR, run by TCRdb on the 5' RACE reads, gives a single entry per CDR3 protein. The sample lists fewer than 450,000 distinct CDR3 sequences, approximately 21% seen once, with under 15% in the top ten. The sequence came from an adult woman who had mild COVID-19 (a few samples of this study predate the infection). Cell type and time point are not known. The sample was PBMCs or a T cell subset sorted from them (not recorded which). The rearrangement joins TRBV4-3 to TRBJ2-2, with 9 bases aligning to TRBD2. The chain's CDR3 is CASSQVGLAEMNTGELFF. In DNA, the CDR3 is TGCGCCAGCAGCCAAGTGGGACTAGCCGAGATGAACACCGGGGAGCTGTTTTTT.